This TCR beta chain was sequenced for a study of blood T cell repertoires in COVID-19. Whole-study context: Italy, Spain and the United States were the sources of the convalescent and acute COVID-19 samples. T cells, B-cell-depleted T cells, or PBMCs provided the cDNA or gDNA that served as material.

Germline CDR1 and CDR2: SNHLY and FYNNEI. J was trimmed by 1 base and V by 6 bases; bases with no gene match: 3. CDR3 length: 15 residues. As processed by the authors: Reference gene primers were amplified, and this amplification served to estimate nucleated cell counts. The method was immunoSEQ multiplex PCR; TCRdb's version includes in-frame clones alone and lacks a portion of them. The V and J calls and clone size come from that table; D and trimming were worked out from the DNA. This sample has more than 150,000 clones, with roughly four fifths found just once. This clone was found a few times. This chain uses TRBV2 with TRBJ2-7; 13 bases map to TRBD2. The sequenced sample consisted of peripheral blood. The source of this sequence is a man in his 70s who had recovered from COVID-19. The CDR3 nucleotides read TGTGCCAGCAGGGTGACTAGCGGGAGGTCCTACGAGCAGTACTTC. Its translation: CASRVTSGRSYEQYF.